Described below is a single T cell receptor beta chain sequence and its context. Its antigen remains unidentified. This sample stems from a study of cytomegalovirus exposure and HLA in healthy donors. Regarding the study as a whole: Other equally common chains were less clonally expanded than HLA-associated TCR beta chains, a later analysis showed. A later analysis reportedly found that, within productive TCRs, an Asian-associated ancestry cluster had fewer N-insertions than the mean observed across the roughly 690 donors.

PCR employed 60 Vbeta and 13 Jbeta primers. This table comes from immunoSEQ multiplex PCR, and its TCRdb copy is limited to in-frame clones, with some not included. This repertoire shows 130,000 or so clones, more than 65% found once; its top ten account for about 1.8%. This TCR was recovered from a man between 18 and 29 years old in good health and CMV-seronegative. Source material: PBMCs.

The CDR3 DNA is TGCGCCAGCAGCCAAAGGGGGGGCCTATCCTACGAGCAGTACTTC. Its protein product is CASSQRGGLSYEQYF. The chain employs TRBV4-3 and TRBJ2-7, with D tentatively TRBD2 (7 bases). The CDR3 contains 15 residues. CDR1 LGHNA and CDR2 YSLEER come from the germline V gene. Trimming pared 2 bases from V and 1 base from J, leaving 12 bases between.